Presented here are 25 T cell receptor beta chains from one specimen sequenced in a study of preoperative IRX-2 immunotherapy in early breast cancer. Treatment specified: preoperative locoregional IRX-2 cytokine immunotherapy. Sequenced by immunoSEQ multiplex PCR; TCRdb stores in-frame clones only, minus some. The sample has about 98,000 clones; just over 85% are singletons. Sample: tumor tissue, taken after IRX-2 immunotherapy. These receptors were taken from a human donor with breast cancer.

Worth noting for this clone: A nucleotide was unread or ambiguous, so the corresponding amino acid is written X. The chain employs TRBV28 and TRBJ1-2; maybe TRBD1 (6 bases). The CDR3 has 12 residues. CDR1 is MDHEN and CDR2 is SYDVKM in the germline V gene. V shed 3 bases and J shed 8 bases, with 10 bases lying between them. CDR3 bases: TGTGCCAGCAGTTTCAGGGGSCCCGGCTACACCTTC. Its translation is CASSFRXPGYTF. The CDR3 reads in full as CASSFRGPGYTF.

DNA for the CDR3: TGTGCCAGTAGAGCAGGGCTCAATCAGCCCCAGCATTTT. It translates to CASRAGLNQPQHF. V and J are TRBV19 and TRBJ1-5, with a possible D match to TRBD1 (5 bases). CDR1 and CDR2 from the germline V gene are LNHDA and SQIVND (reference sequence). With 6 bases removed from V and 3 bases from J, the gap between germline ends came to 9 bases. The CDR3 sequence is 13 residues long.

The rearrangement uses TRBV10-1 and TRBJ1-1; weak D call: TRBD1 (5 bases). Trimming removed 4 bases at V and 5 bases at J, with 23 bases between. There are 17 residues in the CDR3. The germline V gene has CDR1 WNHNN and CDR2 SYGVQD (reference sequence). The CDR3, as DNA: TGCGCCAGCAGTGTTACGCTTCTCAGGTCTGGGGCGACTGAAGCTTTCTTT. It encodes CASSVTLLRSGATEAFF.

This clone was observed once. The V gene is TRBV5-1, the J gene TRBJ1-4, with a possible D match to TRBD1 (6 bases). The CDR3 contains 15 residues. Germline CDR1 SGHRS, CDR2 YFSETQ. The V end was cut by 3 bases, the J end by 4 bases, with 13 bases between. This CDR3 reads CASSWQGRGNEKLFF. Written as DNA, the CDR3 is TGCGCCAGCAGCTGGCAGGGGAGAGGTAATGAAAAACTGTTTTTT.

In nucleotides, the CDR3 is TGTGCCACCAGCAGACAAGAAATAAACACTGAAGCTTTCTTT. As protein: CATSRQEINTEAFF. The chain joins TRBV15 to TRBJ1-1; D remains ambiguous. V lost 2 bases and J lost 2, with 9 bases in between. Germline V gene data show CDR1 as LNHNV and CDR2 as YYDKDF (reference sequence). The length of the CDR3 is 14 residues.

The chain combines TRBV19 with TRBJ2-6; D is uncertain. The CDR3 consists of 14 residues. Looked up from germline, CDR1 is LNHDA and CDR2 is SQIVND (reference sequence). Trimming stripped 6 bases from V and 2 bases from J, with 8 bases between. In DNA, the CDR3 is TGTGCCAGTAGGGGATATACTGGGGCCAACGTCCTGACTTTC. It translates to CASRGYTGANVLTF.

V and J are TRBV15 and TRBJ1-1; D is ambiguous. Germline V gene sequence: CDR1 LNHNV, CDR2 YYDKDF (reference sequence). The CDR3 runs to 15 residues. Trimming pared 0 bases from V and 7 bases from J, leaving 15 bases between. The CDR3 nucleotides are TGTGCCACCAGCAGAGAGGGCGGACCCTCAAATGAAGCTTTCTTT. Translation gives CATSREGGPSNEAFF.

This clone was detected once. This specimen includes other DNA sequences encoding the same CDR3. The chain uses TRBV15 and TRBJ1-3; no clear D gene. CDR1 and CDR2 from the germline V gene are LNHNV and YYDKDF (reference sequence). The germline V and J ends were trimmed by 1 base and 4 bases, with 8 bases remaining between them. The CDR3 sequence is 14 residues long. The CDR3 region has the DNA TGTGCCACCAGCAGAGGAGGGCAGGGAAACACCATATATTTT. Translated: CATSRGGQGNTIYF.

The CDR3 reads CASSLGGASYEQYF. CDR3 bases: TGTGCCAGCAGTTTGGGTGGGGCCTCCTACGAGCAGTACTTC. This chain connects TRBV6-8 to TRBJ2-7, with TRBD1 as a possible D gene (5 bases). The CDR3 runs 14 residues. The V gene's germline CDR1 is MNHGY and CDR2 SAAAGT. V lost 4 bases, J lost 0 bases, and 10 bases lay in between.

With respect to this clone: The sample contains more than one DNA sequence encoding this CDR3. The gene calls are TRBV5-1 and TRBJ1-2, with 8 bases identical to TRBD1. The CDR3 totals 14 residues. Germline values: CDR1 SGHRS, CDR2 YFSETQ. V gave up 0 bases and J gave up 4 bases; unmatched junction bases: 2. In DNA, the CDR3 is TGCGCCAGCAGCTTGGGGACAGGGCCCTATGGCTACACCTTC. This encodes CASSLGTGPYGYTF.

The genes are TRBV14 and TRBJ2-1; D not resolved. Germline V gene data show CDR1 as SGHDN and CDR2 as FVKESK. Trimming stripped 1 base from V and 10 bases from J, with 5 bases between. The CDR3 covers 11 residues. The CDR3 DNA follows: TGTGCCAGCAGCCAAGTCATCGAGCAGTTCTTC. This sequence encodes CASSQVIEQFF. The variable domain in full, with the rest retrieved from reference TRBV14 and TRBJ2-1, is EAGVTQFPSHSVIEKGQTVTLRCDPISGHDNLYWYRRVMGKEIKFLLHFVKESKQDESGMPNNRFLAERTGGTYSTLKVQPAELEDSGVYFCASSQVIEQFFGPGTRLTVL.

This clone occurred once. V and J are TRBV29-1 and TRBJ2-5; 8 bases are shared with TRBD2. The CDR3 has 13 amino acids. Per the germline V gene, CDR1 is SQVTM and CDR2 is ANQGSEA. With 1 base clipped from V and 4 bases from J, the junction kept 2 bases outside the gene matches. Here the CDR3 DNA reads TGCAGCGTTGAAGGGCTAGCGGGAGAGACCCAGTACTTC. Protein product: CSVEGLAGETQYF.

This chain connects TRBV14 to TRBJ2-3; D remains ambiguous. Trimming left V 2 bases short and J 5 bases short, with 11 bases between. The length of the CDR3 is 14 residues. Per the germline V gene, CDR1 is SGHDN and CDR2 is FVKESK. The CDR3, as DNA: TGTGCCAGCAGCCAAATAGGGTTAGAAGATACGCAGTATTTT. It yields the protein CASSQIGLEDTQYF.

CDR3 nucleotide sequence: TGTGCCATCAGACCGGGAGGGCCTACAGATACGCAGTATTTT. Amino acid sequence: CAIRPGGPTDTQYF. This sequence joins TRBV6-8 and TRBJ2-3, with TRBD2 matching over 8 bases. V trimming: 10 bases; J trimming: 3 bases; junction bases outside the gene matches: 9. The CDR3 has 14 residues. Germline V gene sequence: CDR1 MNHGY, CDR2 SAAAGT.

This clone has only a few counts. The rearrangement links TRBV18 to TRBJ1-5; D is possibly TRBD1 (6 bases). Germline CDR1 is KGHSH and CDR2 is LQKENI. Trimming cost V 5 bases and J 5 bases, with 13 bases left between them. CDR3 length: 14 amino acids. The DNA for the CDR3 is TGTGCCAGCTCAACCCAACAGGGCCATCAGCCCCAGCATTTT. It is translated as CASSTQQGHQPQHF. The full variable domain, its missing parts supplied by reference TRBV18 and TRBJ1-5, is NAGVMQNPRHLVRRRGQEARLRCSPMKGHSHVYWYRQLPEEGLKFMVYLQKENIIDESGMPKERFSAEFPKEGPSILRIQQVVRGDSAAYFCASSTQQGHQPQHFGDGTRLSIL.

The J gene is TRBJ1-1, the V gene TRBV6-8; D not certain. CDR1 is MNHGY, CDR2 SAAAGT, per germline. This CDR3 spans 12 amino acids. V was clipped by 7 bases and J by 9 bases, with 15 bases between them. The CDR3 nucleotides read TGTGCCAGCACCGGGGATCTTTGGCAAGCTTTCTTT. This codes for CASTGDLWQAFF.

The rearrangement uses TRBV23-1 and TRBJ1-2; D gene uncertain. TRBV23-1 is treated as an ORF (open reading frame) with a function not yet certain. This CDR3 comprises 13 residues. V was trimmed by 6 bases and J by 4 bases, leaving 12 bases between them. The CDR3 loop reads CASSLGVTYGYTF. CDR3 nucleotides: TGCGCCAGCAGCTTGGGAGTCACCTATGGCTACACCTTC.

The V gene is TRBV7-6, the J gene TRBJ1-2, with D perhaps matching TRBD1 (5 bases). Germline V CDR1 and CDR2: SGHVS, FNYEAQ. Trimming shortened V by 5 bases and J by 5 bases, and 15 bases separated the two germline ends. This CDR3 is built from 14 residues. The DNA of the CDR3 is TGTGCCAGCAGCCCCCATGGAGGGGCTTATGGCTACACCTTC. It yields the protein CASSPHGGAYGYTF.

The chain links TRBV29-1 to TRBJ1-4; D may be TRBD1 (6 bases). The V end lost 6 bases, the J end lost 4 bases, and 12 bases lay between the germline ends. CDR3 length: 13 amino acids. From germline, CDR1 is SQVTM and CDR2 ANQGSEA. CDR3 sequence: CSVPTGFNEKLFF. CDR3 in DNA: TGCAGCGTGCCGACAGGATTTAATGAAAAACTGTTTTTT.

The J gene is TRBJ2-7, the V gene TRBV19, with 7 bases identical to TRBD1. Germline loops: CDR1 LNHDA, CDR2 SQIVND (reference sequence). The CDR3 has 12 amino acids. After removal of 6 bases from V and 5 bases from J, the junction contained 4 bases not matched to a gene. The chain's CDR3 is CASRSTGDEQYF. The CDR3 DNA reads TGTGCCAGTAGGTCCACAGGGGACGAGCAGTACTTC.

This CDR3 reads CASRRVGSYNEQFF. CDR3 DNA: TGTGCCAGCAGGCGAGTTGGGAGTTACAATGAGCAGTTCTTC. This chain connects TRBV19 to TRBJ2-1; D is perhaps TRBD2 (5 bases). This CDR3 region has 14 residues. Germline V CDR1 and CDR2: LNHDA, SQIVND (reference sequence). Trimming removed 9 bases from V and 4 bases from J, with 16 bases in between.

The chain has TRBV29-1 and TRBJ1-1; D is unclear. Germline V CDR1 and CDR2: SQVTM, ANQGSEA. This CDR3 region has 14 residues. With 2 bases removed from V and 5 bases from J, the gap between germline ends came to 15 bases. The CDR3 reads CSVETPSGGTEAFF. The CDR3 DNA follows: TGCAGCGTTGAAACGCCCTCTGGCGGGACTGAAGCTTTCTTT.

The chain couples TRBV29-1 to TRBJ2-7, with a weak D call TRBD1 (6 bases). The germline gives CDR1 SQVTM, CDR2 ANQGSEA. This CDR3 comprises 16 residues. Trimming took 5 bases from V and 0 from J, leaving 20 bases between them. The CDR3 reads CSVSKPGHSNSYEQYF. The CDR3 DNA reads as TGCAGCGTTTCAAAGCCGGGACACAGCAACTCCTACGAGCAGTACTTC.

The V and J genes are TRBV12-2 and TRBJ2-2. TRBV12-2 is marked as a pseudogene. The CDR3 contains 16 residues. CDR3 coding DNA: TGTGCAAGTCGCTTAGCCAGACCCGAGAGCACCGGGGAGCTGTTTTTT. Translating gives CASRLARPESTGELFF.

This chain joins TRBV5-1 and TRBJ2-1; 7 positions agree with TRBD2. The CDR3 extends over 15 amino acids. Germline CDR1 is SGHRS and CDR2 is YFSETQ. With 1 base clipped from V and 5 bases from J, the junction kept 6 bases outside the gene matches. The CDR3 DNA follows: TGCGCCAGCAGCTTGAGCGGGGTTTCCCACAATGAGCAGTTCTTC. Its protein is CASSLSGVSHNEQFF.